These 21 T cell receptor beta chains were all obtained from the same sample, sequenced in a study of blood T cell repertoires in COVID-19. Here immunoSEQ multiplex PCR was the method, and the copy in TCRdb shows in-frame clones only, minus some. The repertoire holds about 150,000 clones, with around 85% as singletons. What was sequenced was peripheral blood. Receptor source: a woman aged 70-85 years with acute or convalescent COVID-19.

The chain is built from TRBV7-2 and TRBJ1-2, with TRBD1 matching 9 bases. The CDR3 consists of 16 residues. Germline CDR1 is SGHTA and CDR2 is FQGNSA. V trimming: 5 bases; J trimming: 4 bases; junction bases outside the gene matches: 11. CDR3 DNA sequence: TGTGCCAGCAGCCTACGGTACAGGGGGCTCCCCTATGGCTACACCTTC. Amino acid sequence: CASSLRYRGLPYGYTF. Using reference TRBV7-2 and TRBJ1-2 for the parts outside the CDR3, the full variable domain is GAGVSQSPSNKVTEKGKDVELRCDPISGHTALYWYRQSLGQGLEFLIYFQGNSAPDKSGLPSDRFSAERTGGSVSTLTIQRTQQEDSAVYLCASSLRYRGLPYGYTFGSGTRLTVV.

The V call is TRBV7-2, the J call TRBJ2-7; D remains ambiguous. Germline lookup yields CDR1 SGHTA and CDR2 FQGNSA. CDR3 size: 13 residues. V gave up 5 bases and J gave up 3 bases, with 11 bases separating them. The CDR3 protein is CASSLKQSYEQYF. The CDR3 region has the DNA TGTGCCAGCAGCCTAAAACAGAGCTACGAGCAGTACTTC.

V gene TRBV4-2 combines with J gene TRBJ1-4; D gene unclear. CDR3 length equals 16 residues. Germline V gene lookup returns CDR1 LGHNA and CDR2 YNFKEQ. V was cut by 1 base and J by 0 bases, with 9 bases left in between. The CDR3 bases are TGTGCCAGCAGCCAAGCCTCACATGCAACTAATGAAAAACTGTTTTTT. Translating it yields CASSQASHATNEKLFF.

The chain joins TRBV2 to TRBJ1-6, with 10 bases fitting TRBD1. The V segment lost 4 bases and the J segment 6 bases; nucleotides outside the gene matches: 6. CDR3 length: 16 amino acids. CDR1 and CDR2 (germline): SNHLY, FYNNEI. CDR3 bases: TGTGCCAGCAGTGCCTTCGGACAGGGGGTTAATTCACCCCTCCACTTT. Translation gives CASSAFGQGVNSPLHF.

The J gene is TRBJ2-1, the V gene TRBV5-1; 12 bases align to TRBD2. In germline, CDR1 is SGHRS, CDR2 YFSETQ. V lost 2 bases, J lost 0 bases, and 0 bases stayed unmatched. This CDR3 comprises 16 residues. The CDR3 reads CASSLLAGGSYNEQFF. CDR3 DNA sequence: TGCGCCAGCAGCTTACTAGCGGGGGGCTCCTACAATGAGCAGTTCTTC.

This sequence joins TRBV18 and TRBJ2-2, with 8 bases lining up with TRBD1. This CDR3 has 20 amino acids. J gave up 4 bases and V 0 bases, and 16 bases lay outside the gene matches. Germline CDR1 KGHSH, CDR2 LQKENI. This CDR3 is CASSPPTPDRDVPITGELFF. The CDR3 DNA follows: TGTGCCAGCTCACCACCGACCCCGGACAGGGACGTTCCAATCACCGGGGAGCTGTTTTTT.

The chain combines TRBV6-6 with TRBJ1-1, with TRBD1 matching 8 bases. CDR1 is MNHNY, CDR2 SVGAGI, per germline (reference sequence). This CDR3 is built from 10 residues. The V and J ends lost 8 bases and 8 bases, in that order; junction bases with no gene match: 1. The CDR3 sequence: CASGTGEAFF. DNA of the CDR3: TGTGCCAGCGGGACAGGCGAAGCTTTCTTT.

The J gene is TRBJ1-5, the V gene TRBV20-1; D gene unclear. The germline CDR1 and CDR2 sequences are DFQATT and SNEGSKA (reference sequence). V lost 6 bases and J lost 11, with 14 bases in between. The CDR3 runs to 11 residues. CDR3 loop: CSAIGLTAQHF. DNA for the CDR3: TGCAGTGCGATTGGATTAACAGCCCAGCATTTT.

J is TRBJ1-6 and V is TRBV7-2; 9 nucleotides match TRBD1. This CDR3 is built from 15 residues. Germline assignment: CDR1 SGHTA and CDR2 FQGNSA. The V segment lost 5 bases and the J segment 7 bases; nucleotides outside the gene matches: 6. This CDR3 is CASSPGTGRNSPLHF. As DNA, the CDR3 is TGTGCCAGCAGCCCAGGGACAGGGAGGAATTCACCCCTCCACTTT. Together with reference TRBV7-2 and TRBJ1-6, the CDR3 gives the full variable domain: GAGVSQSPSNKVTEKGKDVELRCDPISGHTALYWYRQSLGQGLEFLIYFQGNSAPDKSGLPSDRFSAERTGGSVSTLTIQRTQQEDSAVYLCASSPGTGRNSPLHFGNGTRLTVT.

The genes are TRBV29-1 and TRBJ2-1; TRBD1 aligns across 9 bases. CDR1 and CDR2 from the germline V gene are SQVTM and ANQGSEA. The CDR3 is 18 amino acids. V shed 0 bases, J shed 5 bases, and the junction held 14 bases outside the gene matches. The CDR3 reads CSVEEIPRTGGFNNEQFF. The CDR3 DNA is TGCAGCGTTGAAGAGATCCCCCGTACAGGGGGCTTTAACAATGAGCAGTTCTTC.

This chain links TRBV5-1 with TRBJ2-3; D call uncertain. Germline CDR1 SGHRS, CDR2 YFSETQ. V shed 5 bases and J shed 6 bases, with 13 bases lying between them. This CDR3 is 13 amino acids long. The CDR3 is CASRALVSDTQYF. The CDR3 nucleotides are TGCGCCAGCAGGGCTTTGGTTTCGGATACGCAGTATTTT. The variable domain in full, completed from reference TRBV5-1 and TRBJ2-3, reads KAGVTQTPRYLIKTRGQQVTLSCSPISGHRSVSWYQQTPGQGLQFLFEYFSETQRNKGNFPGRFSGRQFSNSRSEMNVSTLELGDSALYLCASRALVSDTQYFGPGTRLTVL.

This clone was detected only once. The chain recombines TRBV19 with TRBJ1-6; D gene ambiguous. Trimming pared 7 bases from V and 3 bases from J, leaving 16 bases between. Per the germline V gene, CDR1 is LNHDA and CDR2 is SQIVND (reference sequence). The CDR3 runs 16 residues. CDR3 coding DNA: TGTGCCAGTAACCGGGATTTTACCCTCTATAATTCACCCCTCCACTTT. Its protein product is CASNRDFTLYNSPLHF.

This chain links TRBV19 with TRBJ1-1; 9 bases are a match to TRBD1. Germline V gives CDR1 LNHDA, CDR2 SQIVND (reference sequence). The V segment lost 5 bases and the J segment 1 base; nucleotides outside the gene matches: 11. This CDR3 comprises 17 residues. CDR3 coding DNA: TGTGCCAGTAGTCCACGGACAGGGGTTCGCGGGAACACTGAAGCTTTCTTT. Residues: CASSPRTGVRGNTEAFF. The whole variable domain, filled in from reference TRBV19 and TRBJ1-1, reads DGGITQSPKYLFRKEGQNVTLSCEQNLNHDAMYWYRQDPGQGLRLIYYSQIVNDFQKGDIAEGYSVSREKKESFPLTVTSAQKNPTAFYLCASSPRTGVRGNTEAFFGQGTRLTVV.

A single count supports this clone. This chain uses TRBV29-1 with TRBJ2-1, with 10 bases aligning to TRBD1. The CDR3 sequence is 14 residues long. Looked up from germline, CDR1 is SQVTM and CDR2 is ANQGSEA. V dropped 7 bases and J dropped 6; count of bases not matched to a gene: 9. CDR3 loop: CSARRDRGINEQFF. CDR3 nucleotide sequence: TGCAGCGCCCGGCGGGACAGGGGTATCAATGAGCAGTTCTTC.

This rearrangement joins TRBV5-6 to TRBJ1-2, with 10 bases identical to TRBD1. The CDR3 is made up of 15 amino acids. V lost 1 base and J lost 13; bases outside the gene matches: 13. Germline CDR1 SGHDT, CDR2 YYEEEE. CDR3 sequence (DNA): TGTGCCAGCAGCTTGATTTTTGGAATGGACAGGGGGTCCACCTTC. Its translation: CASSLIFGMDRGSTF.

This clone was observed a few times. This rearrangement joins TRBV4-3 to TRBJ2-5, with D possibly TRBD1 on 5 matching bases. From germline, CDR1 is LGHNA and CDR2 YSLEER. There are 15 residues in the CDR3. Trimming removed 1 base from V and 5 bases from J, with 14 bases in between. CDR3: CASSQGIQVVETQYF. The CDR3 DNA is TGCGCCAGCAGCCAAGGGATACAGGTCGTGGAGACCCAGTACTTC.

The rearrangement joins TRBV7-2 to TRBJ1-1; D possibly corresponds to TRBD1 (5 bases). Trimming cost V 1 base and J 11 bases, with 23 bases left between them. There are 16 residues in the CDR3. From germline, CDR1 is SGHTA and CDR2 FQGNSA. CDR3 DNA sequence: TGTGCCAGCAGCTTAGGCGGGGCCGGGACGGGAAGTGGCGCTTTCTTT. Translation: CASSLGGAGTGSGAFF.

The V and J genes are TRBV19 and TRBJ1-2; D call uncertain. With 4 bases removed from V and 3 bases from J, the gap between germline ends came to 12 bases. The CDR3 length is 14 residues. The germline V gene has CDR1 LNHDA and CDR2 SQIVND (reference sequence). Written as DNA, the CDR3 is TGTGCCAGTAGTAATCCCGGGTCGGACTATGGCTACACCTTC. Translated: CASSNPGSDYGYTF.

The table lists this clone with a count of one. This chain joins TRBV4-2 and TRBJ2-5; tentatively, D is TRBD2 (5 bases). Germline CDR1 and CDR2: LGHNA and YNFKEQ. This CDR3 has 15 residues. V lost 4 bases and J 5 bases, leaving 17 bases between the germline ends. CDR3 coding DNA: TGTGCCAGCAGCCGCCAAATGACTGGCGGGGAGACCCAGTACTTC. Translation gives CASSRQMTGGETQYF.

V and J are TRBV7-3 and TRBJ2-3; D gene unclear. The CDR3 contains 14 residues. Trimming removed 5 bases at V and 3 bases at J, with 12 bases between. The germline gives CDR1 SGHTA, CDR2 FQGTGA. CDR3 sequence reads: CASSRDTPTDTQYF. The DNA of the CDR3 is TGTGCCAGCAGCAGAGACACTCCGACAGATACGCAGTATTTT.

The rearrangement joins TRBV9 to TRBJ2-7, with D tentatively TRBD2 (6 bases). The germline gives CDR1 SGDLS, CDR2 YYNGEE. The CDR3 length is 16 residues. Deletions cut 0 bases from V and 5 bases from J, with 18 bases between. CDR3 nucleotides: TGTGCCAGCAGCGTAGCATTGGAGGGTCCCCCCCACGAGCAGTACTTC. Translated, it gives CASSVALEGPPHEQYF.